What follows are 27 T cell receptor beta chains derived from one specimen sequenced in a study of control samples from healthy donors and cancer patients. Generated by immunoSEQ multiplex PCR, the TCRdb table keeps only in-frame clones and is missing some. This table has around 170,000 clones, around 94% appearing once. Material for sequencing was blood. These receptors were taken from a man aged 25-45 years in good health.

The chain employs TRBV6-1 and TRBJ2-5; the match to TRBD2 covers 9 bases. The CDR3 contains 17 residues. Germline CDR1 reads MNHNS; CDR2 reads SASEGT. V dropped 3 bases and J dropped 0; count of bases not matched to a gene: 8. CDR3 nucleotide sequence: TGTGCCAGCAGTGATGGGGGACTAGCTACCTACCAAGAGACCCAGTACTTC. It is translated as CASSDGGLATYQETQYF.

The V call is TRBV6-5, the J call TRBJ2-2; 9 bases are a match to TRBD1. Germline lookup yields CDR1 MNHEY and CDR2 SVGAGI. The V segment lost 2 bases and the J segment 4 bases; nucleotides outside the gene matches: 2. The CDR3 runs to 15 residues. The chain's CDR3 is CASSYGTGFTGELFF. In DNA form, the CDR3 reads TGTGCCAGCAGTTACGGGACAGGGTTCACCGGGGAGCTGTTTTTT.

V gene TRBV4-1 combines with J gene TRBJ1-2; D not resolved. The CDR3 length is 13 residues. CDR1 and CDR2 (germline): MGHRA, YSYEKL. V lost 4 bases to trimming and J lost 11 bases, with 17 bases between them. The CDR3: CASSLRTDSMYTF. As DNA, the CDR3 is TGCGCCAGCAGCCTTCGGACGGACTCCATGTACACCTTC.

The chain couples TRBV2 to TRBJ1-1, with 10 bases lining up with TRBD1. The CDR3 length is 13 residues. Germline V lookup: CDR1 SNHLY, CDR2 FYNNEI. Trimming at V came to 7 bases and at J to 11 bases, leaving 10 bases not matched to a gene. The CDR3 here is CASKPGTGETAFF. The CDR3 DNA reads as TGTGCCAGCAAACCCGGGACAGGGGAAACGGCTTTCTTT.

The rearrangement uses TRBV5-1 and TRBJ1-1; D remains unclear. Trimming left V 6 bases short and J 3 bases short, with 18 bases between. Germline V gene sequence: CDR1 SGHRS, CDR2 YFSETQ. This CDR3 contains 15 residues. For the CDR3, the DNA is TGCGCCAGCACCGAACTCGGTTGGGGTCACACTGAAGCTTTCTTT. Translating it yields CASTELGWGHTEAFF.

The chain couples TRBV11-2 to TRBJ2-7; TRBD2 might be the D (6 bases). This CDR3 region has 11 residues. Trimming took 5 bases from V and 9 from J, leaving 11 bases between them. CDR1 SGHAT and CDR2 FQNNGV come from the germline V gene. CDR3: CASSPGLSQYF. CDR3 DNA: TGTGCCAGCAGCCCGGGACTCTCGCAGTACTTC.

V and J are TRBV6-1 and TRBJ2-1; tentatively, D is TRBD2 (6 bases). The germline gives CDR1 MNHNS, CDR2 SASEGT. This CDR3 contains 15 residues. V was pared by 3 bases and J by 3 bases, with 12 bases between. The CDR3 reads CASSDRRLGYNEQFF. CDR3 bases: TGTGCCAGCAGTGACCGGAGACTAGGCTACAATGAGCAGTTCTTC.

This sequence joins TRBV5-4 and TRBJ1-2; the D is unclear. CDR3 length equals 15 residues. The V gene lost 1 base and the J gene lost 3 bases, with 13 bases spanning the gap. The germline gives CDR1 SGHNT, CDR2 YYREEE (reference sequence). CDR3 region: CASSLFTTLDYGYTF. CDR3 DNA: TGTGCCAGCAGCTTGTTCACGACTCTTGACTATGGCTACACCTTC.

The CDR3 sequence: CASSLAPPSATNEKLFF. The CDR3 DNA sequence: TGCGCCAGCAGCTTGGCTCCCCCCTCTGCAACTAATGAAAAACTGTTTTTT. The chain couples TRBV5-1 to TRBJ1-4; D unclear. CDR3 length: 17 residues. Germline CDR1 reads SGHRS; CDR2 reads YFSETQ. V gave up 0 bases and J gave up 0 bases, with 12 bases separating them.

The genes are TRBV18 and TRBJ2-1; 10 bases line up with TRBD2. The ends lost 1 base at V and 6 bases at J; junction bases unmatched: 3. The CDR3 loop spans 15 amino acids. CDR1 is KGHSH, CDR2 LQKENI, per germline. The CDR3, as DNA: TGTGCCAGCTCACCACAATCTAGCGGGAGCAATGAGCAGTTCTTC. Its protein product is CASSPQSSGSNEQFF.

J is TRBJ1-5 and V is TRBV6-5, with D hard to call. This CDR3 comprises 13 residues. Trimming stripped 5 bases from V and 3 bases from J, with 8 bases between. The germline gives CDR1 MNHEY, CDR2 SVGAGI. The CDR3 DNA reads TGTGCCAGCAGTCAGCGACTCAATCAGCCCCAGCATTTT. It encodes CASSQRLNQPQHF.

The CDR3 spells CASSLEGGRFTGELFF. The CDR3 DNA sequence: TGTGCCAGCAGCTTAGAAGGCGGGAGGTTCACCGGGGAGCTGTTTTTT. The V and J genes are TRBV11-3 and TRBJ2-2; TRBD2 matches 8 bases. This CDR3 has 16 amino acids. Trimming took 0 bases from V and 4 from J; bases not matched to a gene: 4. CDR1 and CDR2 (germline): SGHNT, YENEEA.

In DNA form, the CDR3 reads TGTGCCAGCAGCTCTGTGGGGGGCTCCTACAATGAGCAGTTCTTC. Its translation: CASSSVGGSYNEQFF. The rearrangement joins TRBV5-4 to TRBJ2-1; D might be TRBD2 (6 bases). The CDR3 is 15 amino acids. V was pared by 3 bases and J by 0 bases, with 10 bases between. Germline CDR1 and CDR2: SGHNT and YYREEE (reference sequence).

The chain is built from TRBV4-1 and TRBJ2-3; D gene uncertain. This CDR3 contains 14 residues. Trimming cost V 1 base and J 2 bases, with 7 bases left between them. CDR1 is MGHRA, CDR2 YSYEKL, per germline. The CDR3, as DNA: TGCGCCAGCAGCCAAGCAAGCCTCACAGATACGCAGTATTTT. Encoded protein: CASSQASLTDTQYF.

The rearrangement links TRBV18 to TRBJ1-1, with 8 nucleotides matching TRBD1. Trimming cost V 6 bases and J 5 bases; bases outside gene matches: 11. CDR1 is KGHSH and CDR2 is LQKENI in the germline V gene. There are 15 residues in the CDR3. The CDR3 reads CASSPRQGIDTEAFF. The CDR3 DNA is TGTGCCAGCTCCCCCCGACAGGGGATAGATACTGAAGCTTTCTTT. Based on the CDR3 plus reference TRBV18 and TRBJ1-1, the full variable domain is NAGVMQNPRHLVRRRGQEARLRCSPMKGHSHVYWYRQLPEEGLKFMVYLQKENIIDESGMPKERFSAEFPKEGPSILRIQQVVRGDSAAYFCASSPRQGIDTEAFFGQGTRLTVV.

This clone was seen just once. The chain uses TRBV10-3 and TRBJ1-5, with D possibly TRBD1 on 6 matching bases. V dropped 11 bases and J dropped 4 bases, with 15 bases sitting between them. The CDR3 length is 13 residues. The germline gives CDR1 ENHRY, CDR2 SYGVKD. CDR3 bases: TGTGCCTCTTCGGGACAAAGTAATCAGCCCCAGCATTTT. This encodes CASSGQSNQPQHF.

The rearrangement joins TRBV5-1 to TRBJ1-4; 11 nucleotides match TRBD1. The CDR3 contains 16 residues. Germline values: CDR1 SGHRS, CDR2 YFSETQ. The V segment lost 4 bases and the J segment 9 bases; nucleotides outside the gene matches: 11. In nucleotides, the CDR3 is TGCGCCAGCAGCGCGGGACTTCGGGACAGGGGGAAAAAACTGTTTTTT. Amino acids: CASSAGLRDRGKKLFF.

The rearrangement joins TRBV9 to TRBJ1-6, with a tentative D call TRBD1 (5 bases). CDR1 SGDLS and CDR2 YYNGEE come from the germline V gene. Deletions cut 0 bases from V and 5 bases from J, with 12 bases between. This CDR3 has 16 amino acids. This CDR3 is CASSVGGESHNSPLHF. The CDR3 bases are TGTGCCAGCAGCGTAGGGGGCGAGTCCCATAATTCACCCCTCCACTTT.

The rearrangement joins TRBV7-2 to TRBJ1-4; TRBD1 agrees at 9 bases. Trimming cost V 3 bases and J 7 bases; bases outside gene matches: 6. There are 15 residues in the CDR3. Germline V gene lookup returns CDR1 SGHTA and CDR2 FQGNSA. Here the CDR3 DNA reads TGTGCCAGCAGCTTTACAGGGGGCTCTGGTGAAAAACTGTTTTTT. Its protein is CASSFTGGSGEKLFF. The variable domain in full, completed from reference TRBV7-2 and TRBJ1-4, reads GAGVSQSPSNKVTEKGKDVELRCDPISGHTALYWYRQSLGQGLEFLIYFQGNSAPDKSGLPSDRFSAERTGGSVSTLTIQRTQQEDSAVYLCASSFTGGSGEKLFFGSGTQLSVL.

Written as DNA, the CDR3 is TGTGCCAGCAGCCCGGACCCGAACAGGGCTTTGGAGGGCTACACCTTC. Translating gives CASSPDPNRALEGYTF. The rearrangement joins TRBV14 to TRBJ1-2, with D tentatively TRBD1 (6 bases). The V end was cut by 4 bases, the J end by 8 bases, with 23 bases between. This CDR3 region has 16 residues. CDR1 is SGHDN and CDR2 is FVKESK in the germline V gene.

V and J are TRBV6-5 and TRBJ1-2, with TRBD1 as a possible D gene (5 bases). The CDR3 runs 11 residues. The germline V gene has CDR1 MNHEY and CDR2 SVGAGI. V lost 10 bases and J lost 4, with 10 bases in between. The CDR3 DNA is TGTGCCACCTTCCAGGGCTATGGCTACACCTTC. Protein product: CATFQGYGYTF.

This clone was found a few times. The chain recombines TRBV7-2 with TRBJ2-2, with 15 bases that match TRBD2. J gave up 4 bases and V 5 bases, and 5 bases lay outside the gene matches. The CDR3 has 17 amino acids. The germline V gene encodes CDR1 SGHTA and CDR2 FQGNSA. The chain's CDR3 is CASSLGLAGGSTGELFF. The CDR3 DNA sequence: TGTGCCAGCAGCCTCGGACTAGCGGGAGGGAGCACCGGGGAGCTGTTTTTT.

The V and J genes are TRBV7-8 and TRBJ2-2; tentatively, D is TRBD2 (6 bases). Germline CDR1 and CDR2: SGHVS and FQNEAQ. Between the trimmed V and J ends, which lost 5 bases and 5 bases, there was a span of 21 bases. The CDR3 loop spans 17 amino acids. The CDR3 is CASSRNPGGRGTGELFF. DNA of the CDR3: TGTGCCAGCAGCCGAAACCCCGGAGGGCGCGGAACCGGGGAGCTGTTTTTT.

The chain joins TRBV10-2 to TRBJ1-6, with D possibly matching TRBD1 (5 bases). The CDR3 has 14 amino acids. Looked up from germline, CDR1 is WSHSY and CDR2 is SAAADI. Trimming took 8 bases from V and 6 from J, leaving 14 bases between them. CDR3 DNA sequence: TGCGCCAGCGCAGGAGGGGATTCTAATTCACCCCTCCACTTT. Translating it yields CASAGGDSNSPLHF.

This sequence joins TRBV12-3 or TRBV12-4 and TRBJ1-4; no clear D gene. The CDR3 runs 13 residues. V was pared by 4 bases and J by 8 bases, with 11 bases between. The CDR3 sequence: CASSSASWEKLFF. The CDR3, as DNA: TGTGCCAGCAGTTCTGCCAGTTGGGAAAAACTGTTTTTT.

The genes are TRBV30 and TRBJ2-3; TRBD1 might be the D (5 bases). Trimming left V 4 bases short and J 1 base short, with 15 bases between. CDR1 GTSNPN and CDR2 SVGIG come from the germline V gene (reference sequence). The CDR3 loop spans 15 amino acids. In DNA form, the CDR3 reads TGTGCCTGGACCCGAGTAGGGGCTGGCACAGATACGCAGTATTTT. It is translated as CAWTRVGAGTDTQYF.

The chain employs TRBV3-1 (or the pseudogene TRBV3-2) and TRBJ1-1; D unresolved. Germline CDR1 and CDR2: LGHDT and YNNKEL (reference sequence). CDR3 length: 13 amino acids. The V gene lost 4 bases and the J gene lost 0 bases, with 6 bases spanning the gap. The CDR3 loop is CASSPRMNTEAFF. DNA for the CDR3: TGTGCCAGCAGCCCCCGGATGAACACTGAAGCTTTCTTT.